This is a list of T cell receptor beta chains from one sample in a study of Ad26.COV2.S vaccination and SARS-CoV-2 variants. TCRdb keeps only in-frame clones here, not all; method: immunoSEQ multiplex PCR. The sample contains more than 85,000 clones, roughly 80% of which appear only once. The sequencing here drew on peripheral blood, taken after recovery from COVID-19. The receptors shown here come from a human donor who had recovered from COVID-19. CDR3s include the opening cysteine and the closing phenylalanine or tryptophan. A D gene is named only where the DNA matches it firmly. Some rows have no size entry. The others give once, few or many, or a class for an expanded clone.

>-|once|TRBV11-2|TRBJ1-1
CASSATTGRNTEAFF
TGTGCCAGCAGCGCTACCACAGGGAGGAACACTGAAGCTTTCTTT
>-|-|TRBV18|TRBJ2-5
CASSPGLNQETQYF
TGTGCCAGCTCACCAGGACTGAACCAAGAGACCCAGTACTTC
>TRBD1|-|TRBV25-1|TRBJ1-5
CASSVTGGNQPQHF
TGTGCCAGCAGTGTGACAGGGGGCAATCAGCCCCAGCATTTT
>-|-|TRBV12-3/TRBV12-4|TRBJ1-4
CASSFGQSMFF
TGTGCCAGCAGTTTCGGACAGTCGATGTTTTTT
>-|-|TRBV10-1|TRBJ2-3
CASSDWADTQYF
TGCGCCAGCAGTGATTGGGCAGATACGCAGTATTTT
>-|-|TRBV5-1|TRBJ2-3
CASSSEGRGLADTQYF
TGCGCCAGCAGCAGCGAGGGAAGGGGTCTCGCAGATACGCAGTATTTT
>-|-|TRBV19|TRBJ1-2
CASSEVQYYGYTF
TGTGCCAGTAGTGAGGTGCAGTACTATGGCTACACCTTC
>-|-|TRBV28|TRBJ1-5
CASSLWGVKRLTSNQPQHF
TGTGCCAGCAGTTTATGGGGTGTCAAGAGACTTACTAGCAATCAGCCCCAGCATTTT
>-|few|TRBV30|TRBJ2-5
CAWSVTGWETQYF
TGTGCCTGGAGTGTGACGGGTTGGGAGACCCAGTACTTC
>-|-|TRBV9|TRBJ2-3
CASSVGVKGGWSTDTQYF
TGTGCCAGCAGCGTAGGGGTCAAGGGGGGATGGAGCACAGATACGCAGTATTTT
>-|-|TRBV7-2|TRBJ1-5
CASRERSNQPQHF
TGTGCCAGCAGGGAACGAAGCAATCAGCCCCAGCATTTT
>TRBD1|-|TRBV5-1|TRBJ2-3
CASSLEGGRTDTQYF
TGCGCCAGCAGCTTGGAAGGGGGCCGCACAGATACGCAGTATTTT
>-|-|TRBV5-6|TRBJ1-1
CASSLVGTEAFF
TGTGCCAGCAGCTTGGTGGGAACTGAAGCTTTCTTT
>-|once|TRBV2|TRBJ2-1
CASSEAEGGDREQFF
TGTGCCAGCAGTGAAGCCGAGGGGGGGGATAGGGAGCAGTTCTTC
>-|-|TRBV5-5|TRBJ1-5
CASSFFLRADQPQHF
TGTGCCAGCAGTTTTTTCCTCCGGGCTGATCAGCCCCAGCATTTT
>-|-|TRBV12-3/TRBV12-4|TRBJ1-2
CASRNRNYGYTF
TGTGCCAGCAGGAACCGAAACTACGGCTACACCTTC
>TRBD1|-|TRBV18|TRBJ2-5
CASSPGTGKWETQYF
TGTGCCAGCTCCCCGGGGACAGGGAAATGGGAGACCCAGTACTTC
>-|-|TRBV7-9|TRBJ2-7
CASSLARTVATYEQYF
TGTGCCAGCAGCTTAGCACGGACAGTCGCTACCTACGAGCAGTACTTC
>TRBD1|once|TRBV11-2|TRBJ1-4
CASSARQGAATNEKLFF
TGTGCCAGCAGCGCCCGACAGGGGGCTGCAACTAATGAAAAACTGTTTTTT
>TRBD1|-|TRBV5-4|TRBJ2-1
CASSLAGQGPGEQFF
TGTGCCAGCAGCTTGGCCGGACAGGGACCGGGTGAGCAGTTCTTC
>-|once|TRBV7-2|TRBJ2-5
CASSLESGLETQYF
TGTGCCAGCAGCTTAGAGTCAGGGTTAGAGACCCAGTACTTC
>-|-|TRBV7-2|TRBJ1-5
CASSSYREDQPQHF
TGTGCCAGCAGCTCGTACAGGGAAGATCAGCCCCAGCATTTT
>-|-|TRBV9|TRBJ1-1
CASSPGGFSTEAFF
TGTGCCAGCAGCCCCGGGGGGTTTAGCACTGAAGCTTTCTTT
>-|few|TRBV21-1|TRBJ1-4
CASSKGRSNEKLFF
TGTGCCAGCAGCAAGGGCAGATCTAATGAAAAACTGTTTTTT
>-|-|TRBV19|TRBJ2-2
CASSKYSTGELFF
TGTGCCAGTAGTAAATACAGCACCGGGGAGCTGTTTTTT
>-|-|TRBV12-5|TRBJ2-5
CASGLPSSEETQYF
TGTGCTAGTGGTCTCCCCTCTAGTGAAGAGACCCAGTACTTC
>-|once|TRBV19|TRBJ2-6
CASSSAIRSGANVLTF
TGTGCCAGTAGTTCAGCCATCCGCTCTGGGGCCAACGTCCTGACTTTC
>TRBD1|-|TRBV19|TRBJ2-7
CASSKGTDPSSGGYEQYF
TGTGCCAGTAGTAAAGGGACAGACCCCAGTTCTGGGGGCTACGAGCAGTACTTC
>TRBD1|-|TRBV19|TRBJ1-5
CASSIEDRANQPQHF
TGTGCCAGTAGTATAGAGGACAGGGCTAATCAGCCCCAGCATTTT
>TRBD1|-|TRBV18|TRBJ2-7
CASSPLGTGVKNEQYF
TGTGCCAGCTCACCCCTTGGCACAGGGGTGAAGAACGAGCAGTACTTC
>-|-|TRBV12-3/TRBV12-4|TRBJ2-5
CASSLQGGETQYF
TGTGCCAGCAGTTTACAAGGTGGAGAGACCCAGTACTTC
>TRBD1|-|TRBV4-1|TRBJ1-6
CASSQDLHTRDRGPRNSPLHF
TGCGCCAGCAGCCAAGATCTACATACCCGGGACAGGGGACCGCGCAATTCACCCCTCCACTTT
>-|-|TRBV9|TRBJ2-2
CASSRDSTGELFF
TGTGCCAGCAGCAGGGACTCGACCGGGGAGCTGTTTTTT
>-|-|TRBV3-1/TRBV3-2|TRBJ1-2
CASSLPGGSGYTF
TGTGCCAGCAGCCTTCCAGGCGGTTCTGGCTACACCTTC
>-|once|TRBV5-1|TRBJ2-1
CASRYTPSYNEQFF
TGCGCCAGCAGGTATACCCCCTCCTACAATGAGCAGTTCTTC
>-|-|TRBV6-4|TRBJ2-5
CASSDLGTQYF
TGTGCCAGCAGTGACTTGGGGACCCAGTACTTC
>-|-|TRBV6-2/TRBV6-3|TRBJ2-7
CASSPGGWRTPSSYEQYF
TGTGCCAGCAGCCCTGGCGGGTGGCGGACACCGAGCTCCTACGAGCAGTACTTC
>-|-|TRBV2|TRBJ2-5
CASKYGQGETQYF
TGTGCCAGCAAGTATGGGCAGGGGGAGACCCAGTACTTC